Reported below is one TCR beta chain. As yet, its antigen is unknown. The entry originates in a study of identical twins. Overall study findings and caveats: Recombination models fit unrelated individuals' TCR alpha sharing but underestimated twins'. When twins shared out-of-frame alpha sequences, those sequences had excess low generation probability. One should note that invariant MAIT and iNKT cells could partly confound zero-insertion analyses. Insertion counts were lower in abundant cord blood beta clonotypes, a trend that memory repertoires did not show.

Using its own MiXCR run on the 5' RACE reads, TCRdb lists one record per CDR3 protein. Here the sample spans fewer than 250,000 distinct CDR3 sequences, approximately 9% being singletons. Per the germline V gene, CDR1 is KGHSH and CDR2 is LQKENI. The CDR3 spans 15 residues. The V gene end was trimmed by 3 bases and the J gene end by 5 bases; junction bases not matched to a gene: 3. What was sequenced was memory (CD45RO+) T cells sorted from blood. The source of this sequence is a young woman in good health. The chain couples TRBV18 to TRBJ2-3, with TRBD2 identical over 12 bases. The CDR3 DNA follows: TGTGCCAGCTCACCGACTAGCGGGGGAGAAGATACGCAGTATTTT. Protein: CASSPTSGGEDTQYF.